This T cell receptor beta chain came from a study of liver allograft versus peripheral blood T cells. About the research overall: Liver transplant recipients had T cell receptor repertoires compared between transplanted liver and peripheral blood.

TCRdb re-analysed the reads in MiXCR, keeping a single row per CDR3 protein. The sample shows approximately 3,000 distinct CDR3 sequences, around 16% of them seen only once. Study-level findings and limits: Reportedly, the T cell receptor repertoires present inside liver allografts differed from those in peripheral blood.

By share of the sample, this clonotype is medium-sized. Its target is unknown. The receptor was derived from a human patient who had a liver transplant. Some T cells may be supplied by the graft donor.

This chain's CDR3 is CASSLAFTGEVGEQYF. CDR3 nucleotide sequence: TGTGCCAGCAGCTTGGCCTTTACGGGGGAGGTAGGCGAGCAGTACTTC. The genes are TRBV5-6 and TRBJ2-7, with TRBD2 as a possible D gene (6 bases). The germline CDR1 and CDR2 sequences are SGHDT and YYEEEE. The CDR3 has 16 residues. V lost 0 bases and J 6 bases, leaving 19 bases between the germline ends.